This TCR beta chain stems from a study of blood T cell repertoires in COVID-19. About the study: COVID-19 samples from acute and convalescent phases originated in the United States, Italy and Spain. T cells, B-cell-depleted T cells, or PBMCs provided the cDNA or gDNA that served as material.

The CDR3 is 17 residues long. From germline, CDR1 is GTSNPN and CDR2 SVGIG (reference sequence). V dropped 4 bases and J dropped 3; count of bases not matched to a gene: 13. Source study methods: The authors estimated nucleated cell counts from reference gene primer amplification. Method: immunoSEQ multiplex PCR; TCRdb's copy keeps in-frame clones and lacks some. The V and J calls and the clone size are those of that table, but D and trimming were determined from the DNA. The profile covers about 210,000 clones, with about nine tenths appearing a single time and 1.5% to 2% taken by the ten largest. The sequenced sample was peripheral blood. The receptor was isolated from a man aged 18 to 30 with active or convalescent COVID-19. The genes are TRBV30 and TRBJ1-2; TRBD1 matches 11 bases. CDR3 amino acids: CAWTTAGTGGLHYGYTF. The CDR3 bases are TGTGCCTGGACCACCGCCGGGACAGGGGGTTTACACTATGGCTACACCTTC.